These 12 T cell receptor beta chains share one sample of origin, sequenced in a study of T cell responses to AZD1222 COVID-19 vaccine. The table came from immunoSEQ multiplex PCR; TCRdb's copy has only in-frame clones and leaves some out. The data show approximately 80,000 clones, with 75% to 85% seen just once and roughly a fifth held by the top ten. Sequenced material: peripheral blood, taken on day 0 of AZD1222 vaccination. These receptors all come from an adult in good health.

V gene TRBV2 combines with J gene TRBJ2-1; 10 bases fit TRBD1. CDR1 and CDR2 (germline): SNHLY, FYNNEI. This CDR3 has 15 amino acids. Trimming cost V 5 bases and J 5 bases; bases outside gene matches: 6. The CDR3 nucleotides read TGTGCCAGCAGTTTGCGACAGGGGGCGAACAATGAGCAGTTCTTC. It yields the protein CASSLRQGANNEQFF.

The chain uses TRBV2 and TRBJ1-1; possible D gene TRBD1, 6 bases. V was shortened by 6 bases and J by 4 bases, with 12 bases between the two germline ends. Germline V lookup: CDR1 SNHLY, CDR2 FYNNEI. The CDR3 extends over 13 amino acids. CDR3 amino acids: CASSLQGATEAFF. The CDR3 bases are TGTGCCAGCAGCCTACAGGGTGCCACTGAAGCTTTCTTT.

The chain carries TRBV20-1 and TRBJ2-3; TRBD2 matches 10 bases. V trimming: 3 bases; J trimming: 5 bases; junction bases outside the gene matches: 5. The CDR3 contains 14 residues. CDR1 is DFQATT and CDR2 is SNEGSKA in the germline V gene (reference sequence). CDR3 in DNA: TGCAGTGCTAGTCTAGCGGGAGTGGTAGATACGCAGTATTTT. Translated: CSASLAGVVDTQYF.

The rearrangement links TRBV23-1 to TRBJ1-1; D not certain. TRBV23-1 counts as an open reading frame of uncertain function. V was pared by 7 bases and J by 3 bases, with 3 bases between. The CDR3 loop spans 10 amino acids. CDR3 nucleotides: TGCGCCAGCACTTACACTGAAGCTTTCTTT. It specifies CASTYTEAFF.

The chain employs TRBV6-5 and TRBJ1-3; D unclear. There are 13 residues in the CDR3. Germline V gene sequence: CDR1 MNHEY, CDR2 SVGAGI. V lost 8 bases to trimming and J lost 0 bases, with 8 bases between them. The CDR3 region has the DNA TGTGCCAGCCGGGAGGCCTCTGGAAACACCATATATTTT. Encoded protein: CASREASGNTIYF.

This clone has only one observation. The CDR3 sequence is CASSFEGFYEQYF. The DNA for the CDR3 is TGCGCCAGCAGCTTCGAGGGTTTCTACGAGCAGTACTTC. The gene calls are TRBV5-1 and TRBJ2-7, with TRBD2 as a possible D gene (5 bases). This CDR3 is 13 amino acids long. Per the germline V gene, CDR1 is SGHRS and CDR2 is YFSETQ. Trimming cost V 2 bases and J 3 bases, with 9 bases left between them. The variable domain in full, with the rest retrieved from reference TRBV5-1 and TRBJ2-7, is KAGVTQTPRYLIKTRGQQVTLSCSPISGHRSVSWYQQTPGQGLQFLFEYFSETQRNKGNFPGRFSGRQFSNSRSEMNVSTLELGDSALYLCASSFEGFYEQYFGPGTRLTVT.

CDR3 DNA sequence: TGTGCCAGCAGCTTTGGTCTAACTAATGAAAAACTGTTTTTT. It codes for CASSFGLTNEKLFF. The rearrangement links TRBV5-6 to TRBJ1-4; D not resolved. Germline V CDR1 and CDR2: SGHDT, YYEEEE. This CDR3 comprises 14 residues. The ends were cut back, 2 bases at V and 1 base at J, with 6 bases in the middle.

V gene TRBV28 combines with J gene TRBJ1-1; the D is unclear. Germline V gene data show CDR1 as MDHEN and CDR2 as SYDVKM. V shed 6 bases and J shed 0 bases, with 8 bases lying between them. The CDR3 sequence is 13 residues long. DNA of the CDR3: TGTGCCAGCAGCCGCAACATGAACACTGAAGCTTTCTTT. Its translation: CASSRNMNTEAFF.

The chain employs TRBV27 and TRBJ2-3; a possible D gene is TRBD1 (5 bases). From germline, CDR1 is MNHEY and CDR2 SMNVEV (reference sequence). The CDR3 length is 15 residues. V lost 5 bases to trimming and J lost 1 base, with 13 bases between them. In nucleotides, the CDR3 is TGTGCCAGCAGTCACCGGCGCAGGGGCACAGATACGCAGTATTTT. Its protein is CASSHRRRGTDTQYF.

CDR3 DNA sequence: TGTGCCAGCAGCTTGTGGGGGCAAAAAGAAAACATTCAGTACTTC. It specifies CASSLWGQKENIQYF. The V gene is TRBV5-5, the J gene TRBJ2-4; TRBD1 is a possible D gene (6 bases). The CDR3 is 15 amino acids. Looked up from germline, CDR1 is SGHKS and CDR2 is YYEKEE (reference sequence). Deletions cut 1 base from V and 5 bases from J, with 13 bases between.

CDR3 nucleotides: TGTGCCAGCAGTTCTGGTGGGGCCGAAGGGGAAGCTTTCTTT. Translated, it gives CASSSGGAEGEAFF. The chain employs TRBV28 and TRBJ1-1; the D gene is possibly TRBD1 (5 bases). The CDR3 is 14 amino acids. Germline V CDR1 and CDR2: MDHEN, SYDVKM. Trimming removed 4 bases from V and 8 bases from J, with 17 bases in between.

The chain combines TRBV11-2 with TRBJ1-1; D unresolved. The CDR3 is 13 residues long. The V gene lost 2 bases and the J gene lost 11 bases, with 15 bases spanning the gap. Germline V gives CDR1 SGHAT, CDR2 FQNNGV. As DNA, the CDR3 is TGTGCCAGCAGCTTAATGGAGGGTATCCAGGCTTTCTTT. Translation: CASSLMEGIQAFF.